This T cell receptor beta chain originates from a study of T-cell memory formation after mild COVID-19. Study background: Most TCR clusters belonged to a single donor. The study's findings and limits: A second wave of clones peaked on day 37, and their SARS-CoV-2 specificity went unconfirmed.

After removal of 1 base from V and 7 bases from J, the junction contained 9 bases not matched to a gene. This CDR3 is 17 amino acids long. The germline CDR1 and CDR2 sequences are SGHTA and FQGNSA. TCRdb called the 5' RACE reads again in MiXCR, with one record for every CDR3 protein. Of approximately 190,000 distinct CDR3 sequences detected, around 20% appear once; the ten largest clones hold 2% to 3%. This clonotype was seen a few times. Its antigen is undetermined. The TCR originated in an adult woman who had mild COVID-19 (a few samples of this study predate the infection). Cell type and time point are not known. Sequencing was performed on PBMCs or a T cell subset sorted from them (not recorded which). The chain couples TRBV7-2 to TRBJ1-6; TRBD1 aligns across 8 bases. The CDR3 spells CASSLELLRDRNSPLHF. The CDR3 region has the DNA TGTGCCAGCAGCTTAGAACTCCTCCGGGACAGGAATTCACCCCTCCACTTT.